The entry below gives a single T cell receptor beta chain sequence along with its context. As yet, its antigen is unknown. CDR1 and CDR2 (germline): SGHTA, FQGNSA. V lost 3 bases and J lost 4; bases outside the gene matches: 2. This CDR3 is built from 14 residues. In the PCR, 60 Vbeta and 13 Jbeta primers were used. Profiled with immunoSEQ multiplex PCR; TCRdb holds only in-frame clones, not every one. Here the sample spans 150,000 to 200,000 clones, over 60% being singletons. This sample is drawn from a study of cytomegalovirus exposure and HLA in healthy donors. Study-wide points: Analysis was carried out at a later point, and it linked a missense DCLRE1C variant to TCR beta V- and J-gene trimming.

The TCR sequence derives from a woman between 45 and 65 years old in good health and CMV-seronegative. The chain joins TRBV7-2 to TRBJ1-1; 10 nucleotides match TRBD1. The sample taken for sequencing was PBMCs. This CDR3 reads CASSFRDRGTEAFF. CDR3 in DNA: TGTGCCAGCAGCTTCCGGGACAGGGGCACTGAAGCTTTCTTT.